These 26 T cell receptor beta chains share one sample of origin, sequenced in a study of T cells after somatic rescue of genetic block. Repertoires were generated with immunoSEQ multiplex PCR, while TCRdb's copy carries only in-frame clones and drops some. The sample lists 80,000 to 90,000 clones; 80% to 90% were seen once. Input material: peripheral blood mononuclear cells (PBMCs). Receptors originate from a woman in her late teens or twenties.

The V and J genes are TRBV19 and TRBJ1-5; 9 bases fit TRBD1. With V trimmed by 5 bases and J by 7 bases, 12 bases remained unmatched. The CDR3 covers 16 residues. Germline V gene sequence: CDR1 LNHDA, CDR2 SQIVND (reference sequence). The CDR3 spells CASSESTGGFRQPQHF. In DNA form, the CDR3 reads TGTGCCAGTAGTGAATCGACAGGGGGGTTCCGCCAGCCCCAGCATTTT.

The chain has TRBV12-5 and TRBJ2-1, with 9 positions matching TRBD2. The J segment lost 7 bases and the V segment lost 3 bases, leaving 13 bases of the junction unmatched. This CDR3 contains 17 residues. Germline assignment: CDR1 LGHNT and CDR2 FRNRAP. The DNA for the CDR3 is TGTGCTAGTGGTTTTATCGCCGCGGGAGGGCCAGGAAATGAGCAGTTCTTC. Translated, it gives CASGFIAAGGPGNEQFF.

The chain links TRBV13 to TRBJ2-1; a possible D gene is TRBD1 (6 bases). The CDR3 has 14 amino acids. The V gene lost 5 bases and the J gene lost 3 bases, with 11 bases spanning the gap. The germline CDR1 and CDR2 sequences are PRHDT and FYEKMQ (reference sequence). The CDR3 region is CASSPRTVYNEQFF. For the CDR3, the DNA is TGTGCCAGCAGCCCTCGGACAGTCTACAATGAGCAGTTCTTC.

This chain uses TRBV5-6 with TRBJ2-2, with TRBD2 matching over 8 bases. Trimming cost V 2 bases and J 1 base; bases outside gene matches: 4. The CDR3 length is 16 residues. Germline CDR1 reads SGHDT; CDR2 reads YYEEEE. This CDR3 reads CASSLRSGRNTGELFF. CDR3 DNA sequence: TGTGCCAGCAGCTTACGCAGCGGGAGGAACACCGGGGAGCTGTTTTTT.

V usage is TRBV27 and J usage is TRBJ2-7; TRBD2 aligns across 9 bases. The CDR3 sequence is 14 residues long. V was pared by 7 bases and J by 4 bases, with 8 bases of the junction left unmatched. The germline V gene encodes CDR1 MNHEY and CDR2 SMNVEV (reference sequence). This CDR3 is CASTNSGGRYEQYF. The DNA of the CDR3 is TGTGCCAGCACCAATAGCGGGGGACGATACGAGCAGTACTTC.

The chain combines TRBV27 with TRBJ1-2, with TRBD1 identical over 7 bases. The CDR3 extends over 17 amino acids. J was trimmed by 3 bases and V by 1 base; bases with no gene match: 11. Germline CDR1 is MNHEY and CDR2 is SMNVEV (reference sequence). This CDR3 is CASSLLGRGRLDYGYTF. The CDR3 region has the DNA TGTGCCAGCAGTTTATTAGGTAGGGGGCGATTGGACTATGGCTACACCTTC.

The genes are TRBV27 and TRBJ2-7; a possible D gene is TRBD2 (5 bases). Germline-derived CDR1 and CDR2 are MNHEY and SMNVEV (reference sequence). V lost 5 bases to trimming and J lost 2 bases, with 16 bases between them. This CDR3 is built from 15 residues. In DNA, the CDR3 is TGTGCCAGCAGTCGGCCGGGATCTCGGGCCTACGAGCAGTACTTC. It translates to CASSRPGSRAYEQYF.

The V gene is TRBV25-1, the J gene TRBJ1-2; TRBD1 matches 9 bases. This CDR3 contains 15 residues. Germline loops: CDR1 MGHDK, CDR2 SYGVNS. Trimming removed 8 bases from V and 0 bases from J; junction bases left unmatched: 7. The CDR3 is CASQGTGIANYGYTF. The DNA for the CDR3 is TGTGCCAGCCAGGGGACAGGGATCGCTAACTATGGCTACACCTTC.

J is TRBJ2-3 and V is TRBV11-3; D call uncertain. Trimming cost V 5 bases and J 8 bases, with 14 bases left between them. Germline CDR1 SGHNT, CDR2 YENEEA. The CDR3 has 13 residues. As DNA, the CDR3 is TGTGCCAGCAGCCCCATTCCCAAGGGTACGCAGTATTTT. It codes for CASSPIPKGTQYF.

This clone was observed a few times. This chain links TRBV7-9 with TRBJ1-2; possibly TRBD1 for D (6 bases). CDR1 is SEHNR and CDR2 is FQNEAQ in the germline V gene (reference sequence). V was pared by 1 base and J by 3 bases, with 6 bases between. This CDR3 is built from 13 residues. The CDR3 spells CASSLGQDYGYTF. For the CDR3, the DNA is TGTGCCAGCAGCTTAGGACAGGACTATGGCTACACCTTC.

The chain combines TRBV28 with TRBJ1-1, with D tentatively TRBD1 (6 bases). Germline V gives CDR1 MDHEN, CDR2 SYDVKM. The V and J ends lost 0 bases and 4 bases respectively, with 15 bases between them. This CDR3 has 16 residues. The CDR3 reads CASSLWLQGLCTEAFF. In nucleotides, the CDR3 is TGTGCCAGCAGTTTATGGCTACAGGGACTTTGCACTGAAGCTTTCTTT.

The genes are TRBV6-1 and TRBJ2-7; 9 bases are a match to TRBD1. CDR3 length equals 15 residues. Germline V gene sequence: CDR1 MNHNS, CDR2 SASEGT. V shed 4 bases and J 2 bases; nucleotides not matched to a gene: 6. CDR3 sequence reads: CASSARDRAPYEQYF. Here the CDR3 DNA reads TGTGCCAGCAGTGCCCGGGACAGGGCCCCCTACGAGCAGTACTTC.

The chain has TRBV25-1 and TRBJ1-4, with 9 bases identical to TRBD1. The CDR3 sequence is 17 residues long. In germline, CDR1 is MGHDK, CDR2 SYGVNS. V lost 8 bases, J lost 0 bases, and 10 bases stayed unmatched. The CDR3 sequence is CASGTRDRESTNEKLFF. For the CDR3, the DNA is TGTGCCAGCGGAACTCGGGACAGGGAGTCAACTAATGAAAAACTGTTTTTT.

This clone came up once. The V gene is TRBV27, the J gene TRBJ1-4; tentative D call: TRBD1 (5 bases). The CDR3 is 17 residues long. Germline CDR1 reads MNHEY; CDR2 reads SMNVEV (reference sequence). V was cut by 2 bases and J by 6 bases, with 19 bases left in between. This CDR3 reads CASSLVAVGAEDEKLFF. The CDR3, as DNA: TGTGCCAGCAGTTTAGTCGCGGTCGGGGCTGAGGATGAAAAACTGTTTTTT.

The chain carries TRBV6-1 and TRBJ1-2, with TRBD1 as a possible D gene (6 bases). CDR3 length: 15 amino acids. The germline V and J ends were trimmed by 4 bases and 7 bases, with 19 bases remaining between them. The V gene's germline CDR1 is MNHNS and CDR2 SASEGT. The CDR3, as DNA: TGTGCCAGCAGTGGGCCCGGGACATCTAACAGTGGCTACACCTTC. Its protein is CASSGPGTSNSGYTF.

The chain joins TRBV6-4 to TRBJ2-3; 7 positions match TRBD2. The length of the CDR3 is 16 residues. V was clipped by 2 bases and J by 2 bases; unmatched bases: 7. Germline V CDR1 and CDR2: MRHNA, SNTAGT. This CDR3 is CASSDGASGHTDTQYF. Here the CDR3 DNA reads TGTGCCAGCAGTGACGGGGCTAGCGGACACACAGATACGCAGTATTTT.

The chain uses TRBV6-5 and TRBJ2-3, with TRBD2 identical over 7 bases. Losses at the gene ends were 5 bases for V and 5 bases for J; bases not matched to a gene: 4. The germline gives CDR1 MNHEY, CDR2 SVGAGI. This CDR3 spans 13 amino acids. In DNA form, the CDR3 reads TGTGCCAGCAGTCGACTAGCCGGAGATACGCAGTATTTT. Amino acids: CASSRLAGDTQYF.

This clone was detected many times. The chain recombines TRBV6-4 with TRBJ2-6; D is uncertain. CDR1 and CDR2 (germline): MRHNA, SNTAGT. The CDR3 contains 14 residues. Trimming took off 2 bases at V and 1 base at J, with 3 bases between the two ends. CDR3: CASSDDSGANVLTF. The DNA for the CDR3 is TGTGCCAGCAGTGACGATTCTGGGGCCAACGTCCTGACTTTC.

This clone was recorded many times. V and J are TRBV7-8 and TRBJ1-5; 8 bases match TRBD1. J was trimmed by 10 bases and V by 1 base; bases with no gene match: 12. CDR1 and CDR2 (germline): SGHVS, FQNEAQ. This CDR3 spans 16 amino acids. The CDR3 spells CASSLVGGTGNIPQHF. CDR3 DNA sequence: TGTGCCAGCAGCTTAGTTGGTGGGACAGGTAATATTCCCCAGCATTTT. Variable domain in full (rest from reference TRBV7-8 and TRBJ1-5): GAGVSQSPRYKVAKRGQDVALRCDPISGHVSLFWYQQALGQGPEFLTYFQNEAQLDKSGLPSDRFFAERPEGSVSTLKIQRTQQEDSAVYLCASSLVGGTGNIPQHFGDGTRLSIL.

This rearrangement joins TRBV27 to TRBJ2-1; D unclear. Trimming took 1 base from V and 9 from J, leaving 10 bases between them. The CDR3 is made up of 13 amino acids. Germline V CDR1 and CDR2: MNHEY, SMNVEV (reference sequence). In nucleotides, the CDR3 is TGTGCCAGCAGTTTATTGTATACGGGTGAGCAGTTCTTC. Residues: CASSLLYTGEQFF.

This rearrangement joins TRBV7-9 to TRBJ1-5; D remains ambiguous. The CDR3 is made up of 14 amino acids. V shed 1 base and J shed 7 bases, with 11 bases lying between them. Germline V gene sequence: CDR1 SEHNR, CDR2 FQNEAQ (reference sequence). The CDR3 DNA sequence: TGTGCCAGCAGCTTAGGGATCGGGGAGCAGCCCCAGCATTTT. This encodes CASSLGIGEQPQHF. Full variable domain (remainder filled in from reference TRBV7-9 and TRBJ1-5): DTGVSQNPRHKITKRGQNVTFRCDPISEHNRLYWYRQTLGQGPEFLTYFQNEAQLEKSRLLSDRFSAERPKGSFSTLEIQRTEQGDSAMYLCASSLGIGEQPQHFGDGTRLSIL.

V gene TRBV5-1 combines with J gene TRBJ2-5; 7 bases are a match to TRBD1. The germline gives CDR1 SGHRS, CDR2 YFSETQ. V shed 0 bases and J 4 bases; nucleotides not matched to a gene: 12. The CDR3 is 17 amino acids. CDR3 in DNA: TGCGCCAGCAGCTTGGAATACAGGGGTCGGCGTCGAGAGACCCAGTACTTC. Amino acids: CASSLEYRGRRRETQYF.

The rearrangement links TRBV2 to TRBJ1-1; D remains ambiguous. The CDR3 has 11 amino acids. The germline V gene encodes CDR1 SNHLY and CDR2 FYNNEI. CDR3 sequence reads: CVGDVFTEAFF. Here the CDR3 DNA reads TGTGTAGGAGATGTGTTCACTGAAGCTTTCTTT.

This rearrangement joins TRBV28 to TRBJ1-5, with D hard to call. The CDR3 covers 15 residues. Germline loops: CDR1 MDHEN, CDR2 SYDVKM. V was shortened by 5 bases and J by 1 base, with 12 bases between the two germline ends. CDR3 sequence reads: CASSPPFQSNQPQHF. In DNA form, the CDR3 reads TGTGCCAGCAGTCCCCCGTTTCAGAGCAATCAGCCCCAGCATTTT.

V and J are TRBV4-1 and TRBJ2-3; 7 bases line up with TRBD2. V shed 0 bases, J shed 4 bases, and the junction held 10 bases outside the gene matches. This CDR3 has 17 residues. Germline lookup yields CDR1 MGHRA and CDR2 YSYEKL. This CDR3 reads CASSQDPGLDGADTQYF. Written as DNA, the CDR3 is TGCGCCAGCAGCCAAGATCCTGGACTAGATGGGGCAGATACGCAGTATTTT.

The rearrangement joins TRBV21-1 to TRBJ2-7; the D call in the table, TRBD2, was not verified against the DNA. TRBV21-1 is a listed pseudogene. The CDR3 contains 11 residues. The CDR3 spells CASPGRTGSDF. The CDR3 region has the DNA TGTGCCAGTCCCGGGCGAACGGGAAGCGACTTC.